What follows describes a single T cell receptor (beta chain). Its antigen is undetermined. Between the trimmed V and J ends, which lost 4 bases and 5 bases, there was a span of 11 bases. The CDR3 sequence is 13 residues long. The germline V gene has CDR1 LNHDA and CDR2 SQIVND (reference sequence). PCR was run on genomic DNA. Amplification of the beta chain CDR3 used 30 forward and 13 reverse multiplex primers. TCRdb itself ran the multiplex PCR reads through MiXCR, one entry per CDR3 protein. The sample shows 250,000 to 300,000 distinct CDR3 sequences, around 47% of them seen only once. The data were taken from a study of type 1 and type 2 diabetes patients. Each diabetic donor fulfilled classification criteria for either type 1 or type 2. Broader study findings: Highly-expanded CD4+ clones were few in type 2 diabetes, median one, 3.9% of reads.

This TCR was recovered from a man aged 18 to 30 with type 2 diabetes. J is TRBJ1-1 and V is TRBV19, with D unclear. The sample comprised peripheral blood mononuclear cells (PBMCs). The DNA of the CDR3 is TGTGCCAGTAGTAGATCTTTAGGGACTGAAGCTTTCTTT. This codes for CASSRSLGTEAFF.